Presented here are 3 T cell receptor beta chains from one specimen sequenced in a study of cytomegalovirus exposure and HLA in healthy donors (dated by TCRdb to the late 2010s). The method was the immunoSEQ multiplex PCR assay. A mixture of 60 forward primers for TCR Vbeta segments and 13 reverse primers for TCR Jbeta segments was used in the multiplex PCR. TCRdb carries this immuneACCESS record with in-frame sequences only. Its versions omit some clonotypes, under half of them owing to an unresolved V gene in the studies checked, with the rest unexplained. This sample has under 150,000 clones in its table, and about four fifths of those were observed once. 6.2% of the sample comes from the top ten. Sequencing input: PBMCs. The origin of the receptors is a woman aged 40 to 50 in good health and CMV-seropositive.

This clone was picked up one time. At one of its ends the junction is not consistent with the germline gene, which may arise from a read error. The CDR3 DNA sequence: TGTGCCAGCAGCTTAGCGGTCTCCAACAATGAGCAGTTCTTC. This codes for CASSLAVSNNEQFF. The gene calls are TRBV13 and TRBJ2-1, with unresolved D. The CDR3 extends over 14 amino acids. CDR1 and CDR2 (germline): PRHDT, FYEKMQ (reference sequence). The whole variable domain, filled in from reference TRBV13 and TRBJ2-1, reads AAGVIQSPRHLIKEKRETATLKCYPIPRHDTVYWYQQGPGQDPQFLISFYEKMQSDKGSIPDRFSAQQFSDYHSELNMSSLELGDSALYFCASSLAVSNNEQFFGPGTRLTVL.

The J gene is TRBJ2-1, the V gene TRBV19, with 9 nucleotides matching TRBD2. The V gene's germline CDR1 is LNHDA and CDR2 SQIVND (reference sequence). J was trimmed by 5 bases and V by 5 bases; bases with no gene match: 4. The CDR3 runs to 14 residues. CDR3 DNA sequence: TGTGCCAGTAGTTGGGTAGCGGGAGACAATGAGCAGTTCTTC. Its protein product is CASSWVAGDNEQFF.

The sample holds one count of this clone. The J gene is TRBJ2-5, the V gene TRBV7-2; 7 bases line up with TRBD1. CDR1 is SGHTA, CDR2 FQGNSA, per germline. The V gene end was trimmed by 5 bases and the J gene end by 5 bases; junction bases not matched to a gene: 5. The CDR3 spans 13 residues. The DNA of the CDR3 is TGTGCCAGCAGCGGGACAGCGGCCGAGACCCAGTACTTC. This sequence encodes CASSGTAAETQYF.